This entry lists 15 T cell receptor beta chains sequenced from one sample in a study of T cell repertoires in cytomegalovirus infection. A single record per CDR3 protein comes from TCRdb applying MiXCR to the reads. The sample includes around 260,000 distinct CDR3 sequences, roughly 24% of them seen just once. Sequenced sample: PBMCs. The origin of the receptors is a human donor in good health (CMV status not recorded). Some clones in this sample may be carry-over from other donors' samples.

This clonotype appeared a few times. V and J are TRBV10-3 and TRBJ1-4, with 7 bases aligning to TRBD1. V shed 2 bases, J shed 4 bases, and the junction held 4 bases outside the gene matches. The germline gives CDR1 ENHRY, CDR2 SYGVKD. CDR3 size: 15 residues. CDR3 protein: CAISETGTVNEKLFF. In nucleotides, the CDR3 is TGTGCCATCAGTGAGACCGGGACAGTTAATGAAAAACTGTTTTTT.

This chain connects TRBV24-1 to TRBJ2-7; 7 nucleotides line up with TRBD1. The CDR3 has 16 amino acids. With 4 bases clipped from V and 2 bases from J, the junction kept 10 bases outside the gene matches. Germline CDR1 KGHDR, CDR2 SFDVKD. CDR3 in amino acids: CATSDPSRGSPYEQYF. The CDR3, as DNA: TGTGCCACCAGTGACCCAAGCAGGGGGAGTCCCTACGAGCAGTACTTC.

This chain uses TRBV28 with TRBJ2-2; no firm D call. Germline V gene data show CDR1 as MDHEN and CDR2 as SYDVKM. The CDR3 runs to 13 residues. The V end was cut by 6 bases, the J end by 1 base, with 6 bases between. Here the CDR3 DNA reads TGTGCCAGCAGGTCAGGGAACACCGGGGAGCTGTTTTTT. Amino acid sequence: CASRSGNTGELFF.

This clonotype was seen at least ten times. The chain carries TRBV7-2 and TRBJ2-7; TRBD2 matches at 10 bases. Germline CDR1 SGHTA, CDR2 FQGNSA. The CDR3 runs 16 residues. J lost 2 bases, V lost 0 bases, and 4 bases had no gene match. The CDR3 bases are TGTGCCAGCAGCTTAGCAGGGACTAGCGCTCCCTACGAGCAGTACTTC. Residues: CASSLAGTSAPYEQYF. Based on the CDR3 plus reference TRBV7-2 and TRBJ2-7, the full variable domain is GAGVSQSPSNKVTEKGKDVELRCDPISGHTALYWYRQSLGQGLEFLIYFQGNSAPDKSGLPSDRFSAERTGGSVSTLTIQRTQQEDSAVYLCASSLAGTSAPYEQYFGPGTRLTVT.

This clonotype was recorded a few times. The J gene is TRBJ2-2, the V gene TRBV24-1; no definite D call. This CDR3 contains 17 residues. CDR1 KGHDR and CDR2 SFDVKD come from the germline V gene. The V gene lost 2 bases and the J gene lost 2 bases, with 14 bases spanning the gap. The CDR3 loop is CATSDWTSVGNTGELFF. CDR3 in DNA: TGTGCCACCAGTGATTGGACGTCCGTCGGAAACACCGGGGAGCTGTTTTTT.

This clonotype has only a few counts. The chain joins TRBV19 to TRBJ1-5, with D possibly matching TRBD1 (5 bases). Germline assignment: CDR1 LNHDA and CDR2 SQIVND (reference sequence). With 7 bases removed from V and 7 bases from J, the gap between germline ends came to 11 bases. The CDR3 runs to 12 residues. CDR3 DNA: TGTGCCAGTACCGAGGGGAGGCAGCCCCAGCATTTT. Residues: CASTEGRQPQHF.

As concerns this clonotype: Germline is not matched at one junction end, which may reflect a read error. In nucleotides, the CDR3 is TGTGGCAGCAGCTTCGGGGACAAGAAAAAACTGTTTTTT. It codes for CGSSFGDKKKLFF. V and J are TRBV7-6 and TRBJ1-4, with D possibly being TRBD1 (6 bases). CDR3 size: 13 residues. In germline, CDR1 is SGHVS, CDR2 FNYEAQ.

This clonotype was seen ten or more times. This CDR3 is CASSPPGTSGGYHNEQFF. For the CDR3, the DNA is TGTGCCAGCAGTCCCCCTGGGACTAGCGGGGGGTATCACAATGAGCAGTTCTTC. This chain joins TRBV12-3 or TRBV12-4 and TRBJ2-1; 15 bases align to TRBD2. The CDR3 is 18 amino acids. J was trimmed by 5 bases and V by 5 bases; bases with no gene match: 10.

V is TRBV20-1 and J is TRBJ1-2; the D gene is possibly TRBD1 (5 bases). CDR3 length equals 13 residues. The V and J ends lost 5 bases and 4 bases respectively, with 14 bases between them. The germline CDR1 and CDR2 sequences are DFQATT and SNEGSKA (reference sequence). For the CDR3, the DNA is TGCAGTGCTGCTCAGGGAAGGGGCTATGGCTACACCTTC. Translation gives CSAAQGRGYGYTF.

This clonotype was found a few times. The V and J genes are TRBV7-9 and TRBJ1-6, with D possibly TRBD1 on 5 matching bases. The V end lost 1 base, the J end lost 6 bases, and 10 bases lay between the germline ends. Germline V lookup: CDR1 SEHNR, CDR2 FQNEAQ (reference sequence). This CDR3 comprises 15 residues. In nucleotides, the CDR3 is TGTGCCAGCAGCTTAGAGGGGTTTCGTAATTCACCCCTCCACTTT. Encoded protein: CASSLEGFRNSPLHF.

This clonotype was detected many times. The V and J genes are TRBV28 and TRBJ2-7, with D possibly TRBD1 on 6 matching bases. The germline V and J ends were trimmed by 3 bases and 2 bases, with 14 bases remaining between them. There are 15 residues in the CDR3. Germline V gene sequence: CDR1 MDHEN, CDR2 SYDVKM. The CDR3 loop is CASSFVQGPTYEQYF. The CDR3 DNA reads TGTGCCAGCAGTTTCGTACAGGGTCCTACCTACGAGCAGTACTTC.

This clonotype was seen a handful of times. In DNA form, the CDR3 reads TGCAGTGCTAGAGGGTCCGCCTTAACTAGCGGGAGGGCCGGTCACGAGCAGTACTTC. It yields the protein CSARGSALTSGRAGHEQYF. This sequence joins TRBV20-1 and TRBJ2-7; 13 bases are shared with TRBD2. With 1 base clipped from V and 5 bases from J, the junction kept 17 bases outside the gene matches. This CDR3 is built from 19 residues. Germline lookup yields CDR1 DFQATT and CDR2 SNEGSKA (reference sequence).

This clonotype was observed a handful of times. V is TRBV27 and J is TRBJ1-2; D call uncertain. The CDR3 spans 12 residues. The germline CDR1 and CDR2 sequences are MNHEY and SMNVEV (reference sequence). The V and J ends lost 5 bases and 2 bases respectively, with 6 bases between them. The CDR3 spells CASSTGNYGYTF. The CDR3 DNA reads TGTGCCAGCAGTACCGGGAACTATGGCTACACCTTC.

This clonotype has only one observation. The chain couples TRBV7-9 to TRBJ2-7; 10 positions agree with TRBD1. The germline gives CDR1 SEHNR, CDR2 FQNEAQ (reference sequence). The CDR3 consists of 16 residues. The trim removed 0 bases at V and 1 base at J, leaving 3 bases unmatched. The CDR3 sequence is CASSLALDRGSYEQYF. The CDR3 DNA sequence: TGTGCCAGCAGCTTAGCGTTGGACAGGGGGTCCTACGAGCAGTACTTC. The full variable domain, in which reference TRBV7-9 and TRBJ2-7 provide the parts outside the CDR3, is DTGVSQNPRHKITKRGQNVTFRCDPISEHNRLYWYRQTLGQGPEFLTYFQNEAQLEKSRLLSDRFSAERPKGSFSTLEIQRTEQGDSAMYLCASSLALDRGSYEQYFGPGTRLTVT.

This clonotype turned up a few times. This sequence joins TRBV27 and TRBJ2-7; D gene ambiguous. Trimming shortened V by 3 bases and J by 1 base, and 7 bases separated the two germline ends. The CDR3 has 13 residues. Germline-derived CDR1 and CDR2 are MNHEY and SMNVEV (reference sequence). The CDR3: CASSFLVSYEQYF. The DNA of the CDR3 is TGTGCCAGCAGTTTCCTCGTATCCTACGAGCAGTACTTC.